The entry that follows covers one T cell receptor (beta chain) sequence. This entry belongs to a study of cytomegalovirus exposure and HLA in healthy donors. The V gene's germline CDR1 is SNHLY and CDR2 FYNNEI. Trimming stripped 5 bases from V and 4 bases from J, with 11 bases between. The CDR3 contains 13 residues. In the PCR, 60 Vbeta and 13 Jbeta primers were used. The data were produced by immunoSEQ multiplex PCR, yet TCRdb's version contains in-frame clones alone and is incomplete. The profile shows fewer than 200,000 clones, around 88% of them singletons. The sample taken for sequencing was PBMCs. This chain uses TRBV2 with TRBJ1-2; weak D call: TRBD1 (5 bases). The sequence was collected from a woman in her twenties or thirties in good health and CMV-seronegative. CDR3 region: CASSQGRTYGYTF. CDR3 bases: TGTGCCAGCAGTCAGGGCAGAACCTATGGCTACACCTTC.